This T cell receptor (beta chain) was sequenced during a study of cytomegalovirus exposure and HLA in healthy donors. On the study more broadly: Earlier, 95 million to 140 million unique TCR beta sequences were recovered from about 200 million T cells by an analysis. Early release data held tens of millions of unique TCRs from HLA-typed donors.

Concerning this clone: Its antigen remains unknown.

PCR involved 60 Vbeta and 13 Jbeta primers. Sequenced by immunoSEQ multiplex PCR; TCRdb stores in-frame clones only, minus some. The sample records about 190,000 clones, roughly four fifths being singletons. Findings and limits, study-wide: One later analysis reportedly identified an Asian-associated ancestry cluster that showed fewer N-insertions than the approximately 710-donor mean.

The receptor comes from a man aged 45-60 years in good health and CMV-seronegative. Material for sequencing was PBMCs.

The CDR3 protein is CAISETADSNQPQHF. In nucleotides, the CDR3 is TGTGCCATCAGTGAGACAGCTGATAGCAATCAGCCCCAGCATTTT. The chain joins TRBV10-3 to TRBJ1-5; unclear D gene. Germline CDR1 is ENHRY and CDR2 is SYGVKD. V gave up 2 bases and J gave up 0 bases, with 8 bases separating them. The CDR3 sequence is 15 residues long.